Following are 4 T cell receptor beta chains from one sample sequenced in a study of blood T cell repertoires in COVID-19. Repertoires were generated with immunoSEQ multiplex PCR, while TCRdb's copy carries only in-frame clones and drops some. The data show approximately 500,000 clones, with around nine tenths seen just once and less than 2% held by the top ten. The specimen sequenced was PBMCs or T cells enriched from blood (not recorded which). The receptors here all came from a woman aged 40 to 50 who had recovered from COVID-19.

This chain links TRBV10-2 with TRBJ1-2; maybe TRBD1 (5 bases). The CDR3 consists of 15 residues. The ends were cut back, 5 bases at V and 7 bases at J, with 20 bases in the middle. Per germline, CDR1 WSHSY and CDR2 SAAADI. CDR3 in amino acids: CASSTSGSLGGGYTF. The CDR3 nucleotides read TGCGCCAGCAGTACCTCGGGGAGTCTGGGGGGTGGCTACACCTTC.

This clone was counted a single time. This sequence joins TRBV6-5 and TRBJ1-2; 8 bases line up with TRBD1. Trimming cost V 5 bases and J 6 bases; bases outside gene matches: 2. Germline V gives CDR1 MNHEY, CDR2 SVGAGI. The length of the CDR3 is 12 residues. The CDR3 loop is CASSTGGNGYTF. DNA for the CDR3: TGTGCCAGCAGTACAGGGGGGAATGGCTACACCTTC.

This clone was seen only once. V is TRBV12-3 or TRBV12-4 and J is TRBJ1-1; no definite D call. The V end was cut by 3 bases, the J end by 3 bases, with 8 bases between. The CDR3 is 13 residues long. For the CDR3, the DNA is TGTGCCAGCAGTTTTCAGGAGGACACTGAAGCTTTCTTT. This translates into CASSFQEDTEAFF.

V is TRBV21-1 and J is TRBJ1-5. TRBV21-1 is recorded as a pseudogene. The length of the CDR3 is 12 residues. CDR3 in amino acids: CASSKAEQPQHF. The CDR3 bases are TGTGCCAGCAGCAAAGCCGAGCAGCCCCAGCATTTT.